This is a list of T cell receptor beta chains from one sample in a study of Graves' ophthalmopathy and Graves' hyperthyroidism. One entry per CDR3 protein, called by TCRdb with MiXCR from the multiplex PCR reads. Among approximately 700,000 distinct CDR3 sequences, over 40% were seen once, and the ten largest hold 3% to 3.5%. The sequenced sample was peripheral blood. All receptors come from an adult man with Graves' ophthalmopathy. CDR3s include the opening cysteine and the closing phenylalanine or tryptophan. The order of the fields is clone size, D gene, V gene, J gene, CDR3 DNA, CDR3 protein. The D gene is left open where the match is weak. Size is stated for part of the rows, as once, few or many counts, or as a class when the clone is expanded.

clone_size: -
d_call: -
v_call: TRBV2
j_call: TRBJ2-2
cdr3_nt: TGTGCCAGCAGAGAGAACACCGGGGAGCTGTCTTGG
cdr3_aa: CASRENTGELSW

clone_size: many
d_call: -
v_call: TRBV24-1
j_call: TRBJ1-2
cdr3_nt: TGTGCCACCAGTGACCGGACACGAAACTATGGCTACACCTTC
cdr3_aa: CATSDRTRNYGYTF

clone_size: many
d_call: -
v_call: TRBV29-1
j_call: TRBJ1-5
cdr3_nt: TGCAGCGTTGGAGGGGGATACAATCAGCCCCAGCATTTT
cdr3_aa: CSVGGGYNQPQHF

clone_size: -
d_call: -
v_call: TRBV5-1
j_call: TRBJ1-3
cdr3_nt: TGCGCCAGCAGCCCAACGCCGATCTCTGGAAACACCATATATTTT
cdr3_aa: CASSPTPISGNTIYF

clone_size: many
d_call: -
v_call: TRBV29-1
j_call: TRBJ2-7
cdr3_nt: TGCAGCGTTGAAGACGCAGGGGAGACTCACGAGCAGTACTTC
cdr3_aa: CSVEDAGETHEQYF

clone_size: -
d_call: TRBD1
v_call: TRBV10-3
j_call: TRBJ2-7
cdr3_nt: TGTGCCATCCACCCGGGACAGGGGACCTCCTACGAGCAGTACTTC
cdr3_aa: CAIHPGQGTSYEQYF

clone_size: many
d_call: -
v_call: TRBV7-9
j_call: TRBJ2-2
cdr3_nt: TGTGCCACGGGGAAAGGTCGGGCCGGGGAGCTGTTTTTT
cdr3_aa: CATGKGRAGELFF

clone_size: -
d_call: -
v_call: TRBV10-3
j_call: TRBJ2-2
cdr3_nt: TGTGCCATCAGTGCCCCCGGGGGAGTAGCGACCGGGGAGCTGTTTTTT
cdr3_aa: CAISAPGGVATGELFF

clone_size: many
d_call: TRBD1
v_call: TRBV10-3
j_call: TRBJ2-5
cdr3_nt: TGTGCCATCAGCCAGACAGGGAACCAAGAGACCCAGTACTTC
cdr3_aa: CAISQTGNQETQYF

clone_size: -
d_call: -
v_call: TRBV14
j_call: TRBJ2-2
cdr3_nt: TGTGCCAGCTCATCGAATACGGCCGGTCCGAACACCGGGGAGCTGTTTTTT
cdr3_aa: CASSSNTAGPNTGELFF